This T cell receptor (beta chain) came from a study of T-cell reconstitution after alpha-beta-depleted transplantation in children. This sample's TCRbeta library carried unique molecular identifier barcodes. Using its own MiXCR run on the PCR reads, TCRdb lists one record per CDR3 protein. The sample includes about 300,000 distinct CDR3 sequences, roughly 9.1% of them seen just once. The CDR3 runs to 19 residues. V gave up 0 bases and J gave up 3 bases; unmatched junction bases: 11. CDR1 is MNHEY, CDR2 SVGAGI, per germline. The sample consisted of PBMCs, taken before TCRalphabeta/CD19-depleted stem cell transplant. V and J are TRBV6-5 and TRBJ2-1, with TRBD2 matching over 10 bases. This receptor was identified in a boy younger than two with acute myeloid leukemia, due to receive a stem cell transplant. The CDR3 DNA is TGTGCCAGCAGTTACTCGACGTTAACTAGCGGGGCAATCTACAATGAGCAGTTCTTC. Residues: CASSYSTLTSGAIYNEQFF.